Listed here are 9 T cell receptor beta chains from one sample, sequenced in a study of T cells in tuberculosis. Some clones are missing from TCRdb's copy, which holds only in-frame ones; the method was immunoSEQ multiplex PCR. The table records about 23,000 clones, about 95% of them present only once. The sequenced material came from PBMCs. These receptors all come from a donor aged 5 to 30 with latent tuberculosis or without tuberculosis infection.

This rearrangement joins TRBV6-5 to TRBJ2-7, with D possibly being TRBD2 (6 bases). The V and J ends lost 6 bases and 1 base respectively, with 13 bases between them. Germline lookup yields CDR1 MNHEY and CDR2 SVGAGI. CDR3 size: 14 residues. CDR3 loop: CASRSPGVSYEQYF. For the CDR3, the DNA is TGTGCCAGCAGATCCCCGGGGGTTTCCTACGAGCAGTACTTC.

The rearrangement uses TRBV11-2 and TRBJ2-5; 13 bases fit TRBD2. Germline loops: CDR1 SGHAT, CDR2 FQNNGV. The CDR3 length is 19 residues. J was trimmed by 7 bases and V by 1 base; bases with no gene match: 15. CDR3 region: CASSLGLTSGGSSTRTQYF. CDR3 DNA: TGTGCCAGCAGCTTAGGACTGACTAGCGGGGGGTCCTCTACACGGACCCAGTACTTC. Drawing the rest from reference TRBV11-2 and TRBJ2-5, the complete variable domain is EAGVAQSPRYKIIEKRQSVAFWCNPISGHATLYWYQQILGQGPKLLIQFQNNGVVDDSQLPKDRFSAERLKGVDSTLKIQPAKLEDSAVYLCASSLGLTSGGSSTRTQYFGPGTRLLVL.

The chain couples TRBV18 to TRBJ1-2; TRBD1 might be the D (6 bases). Germline CDR1 is KGHSH and CDR2 is LQKENI. Trimming stripped 1 base from V and 1 base from J, with 10 bases between. The CDR3 runs to 15 residues. The CDR3 is CASSPQQGDNYGYTF. The CDR3 nucleotides read TGTGCCAGCTCACCACAACAGGGTGATAACTATGGCTACACCTTC. The variable domain in full, with the rest retrieved from reference TRBV18 and TRBJ1-2, is NAGVMQNPRHLVRRRGQEARLRCSPMKGHSHVYWYRQLPEEGLKFMVYLQKENIIDESGMPKERFSAEFPKEGPSILRIQQVVRGDSAAYFCASSPQQGDNYGYTFGSGTRLTVV.

The sample holds one count of this clone. The chain has TRBV2 and TRBJ2-5, with 13 bases aligning to TRBD2. V lost 6 bases to trimming and J lost 5 bases; unmatched junction nucleotides: 9. Germline V CDR1 and CDR2: SNHLY, FYNNEI. The CDR3 spans 16 residues. The CDR3 is CASSPLAGGPGETQYF. In DNA, the CDR3 is TGTGCCAGCAGCCCACTAGCGGGGGGGCCGGGTGAGACCCAGTACTTC. Together with reference TRBV2 and TRBJ2-5, the CDR3 gives the full variable domain: EPEVTQTPSHQVTQMGQEVILRCVPISNHLYFYWYRQILGQKVEFLVSFYNNEISEKSEIFDDQFSVERPDGSNFTLKIRSTKLEDSAMYFCASSPLAGGPGETQYFGPGTRLLVL.

The chain carries TRBV5-6 and TRBJ1-2, with TRBD1 matching 8 bases. Germline V gene data show CDR1 as SGHDT and CDR2 as YYEEEE. V shed 4 bases, J shed 3 bases, and the junction held 5 bases outside the gene matches. The CDR3 spans 14 residues. CDR3: CASSPDREDYGYTF. CDR3 bases: TGTGCCAGCAGCCCGGACAGGGAAGACTATGGCTACACCTTC.

V and J are TRBV10-3 and TRBJ1-2, with 8 nucleotides matching TRBD1. CDR1 and CDR2 (germline): ENHRY, SYGVKD. J gave up 0 bases and V 4 bases, and 7 bases lay outside the gene matches. This CDR3 has 16 amino acids. DNA of the CDR3: TGTGCCATCAGTGGGCCCGGACAGGGCTCTAACTATGGCTACACCTTC. This sequence encodes CAISGPGQGSNYGYTF.

The J gene is TRBJ2-1, the V gene TRBV11-2; perhaps TRBD2 as D (6 bases). CDR1 is SGHAT and CDR2 is FQNNGV in the germline V gene. V was clipped by 5 bases and J by 0 bases, with 14 bases between them. The CDR3 totals 16 residues. Here the CDR3 reads CASSPGAGSSYNEQFF. The CDR3 bases are TGTGCCAGCAGCCCCGGGGCGGGGAGCTCCTACAATGAGCAGTTCTTC.

Written as DNA, the CDR3 is TGTGCTAGTGGTTGGGGGGACACTAATGAAAAACTGTTTTTT. This sequence encodes CASGWGDTNEKLFF. V gene TRBV12-5 combines with J gene TRBJ1-4, with a tentative D call TRBD1 (5 bases). The V gene's germline CDR1 is LGHNT and CDR2 FRNRAP. The CDR3 contains 14 residues. Trimming removed 4 bases at V and 2 bases at J, with 8 bases between.

V usage is TRBV11-2 and J usage is TRBJ1-4; D is unresolved. Trimming removed 4 bases from V and 2 bases from J, with 17 bases in between. The CDR3 consists of 17 residues. Per the germline V gene, CDR1 is SGHAT and CDR2 is FQNNGV. Here the CDR3 DNA reads TGTGCCAGCAGCTCGGGCCCGGGAATAGGGACTAATGAAAAACTGTTTTTT. Translated, it gives CASSSGPGIGTNEKLFF.